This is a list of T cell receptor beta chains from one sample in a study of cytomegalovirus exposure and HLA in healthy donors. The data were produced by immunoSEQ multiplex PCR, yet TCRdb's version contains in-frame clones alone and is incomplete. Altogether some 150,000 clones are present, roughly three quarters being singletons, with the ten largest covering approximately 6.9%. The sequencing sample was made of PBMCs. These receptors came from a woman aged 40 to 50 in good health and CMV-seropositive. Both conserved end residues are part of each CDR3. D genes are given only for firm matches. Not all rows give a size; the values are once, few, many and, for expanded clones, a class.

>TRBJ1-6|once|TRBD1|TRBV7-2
TGTGCCAGCGGTACTTCGGGACAGGGCTTTTCACCCCTCCACTTT
CASGTSGQGFSPLHF
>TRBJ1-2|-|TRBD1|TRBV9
TGTGCCAGCAGCGTAGGAGCAGGGGGTGGTTATGGCTACACCTTC
CASSVGAGGGYGYTF
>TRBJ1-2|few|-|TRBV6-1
TGTGCCAGCAGTGAAATTGGAGGGTTCTATGGCTACACCTTC
CASSEIGGFYGYTF
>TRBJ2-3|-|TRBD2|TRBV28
TGTGCCAGCAGTACCTTAGCGGGGGCTAGCACAGATACGCAGTATTTT
CASSTLAGASTDTQYF
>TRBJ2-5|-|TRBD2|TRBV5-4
TGTGCCAGCAGCTTGGTTAGCGGGGGGAGGGAGACCCAGTACTTC
CASSLVSGGRETQYF
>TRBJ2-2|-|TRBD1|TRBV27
TGTGCCAGCAGTTTAAAAACACCGGGACAGGGGGGCGGGGAGCTGTTTTTT
CASSLKTPGQGGGELFF
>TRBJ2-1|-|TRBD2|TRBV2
TGTGCCAGCAGTGAATTAGCGGGGGGTTTTGATGAGCAGTTCTTC
CASSELAGGFDEQFF
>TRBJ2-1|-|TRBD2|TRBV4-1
TGCGCCAGCAGCCAAGGACTCCTACTAGCGGGGGCGTACAATGAGCAGTTCTTC
CASSQGLLLAGAYNEQFF
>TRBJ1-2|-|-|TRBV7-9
TGTTCCAGCTCAGTATGGGGGGTGGATTCGGACGGCTACACCTTC
CSSSVWGVDSDGYTF
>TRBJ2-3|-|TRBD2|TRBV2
TGTGCCAGCAGGAGGACTAGCGGGGGGGCGGCAGATACGCAGTATTTT
CASRRTSGGAADTQYF
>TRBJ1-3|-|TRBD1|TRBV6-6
TGTGCCACAAACGGGGGACAGGGAAACACCATATATTTT
CATNGGQGNTIYF
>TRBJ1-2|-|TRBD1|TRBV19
TGTGCCAGTTCTGGGCAGGGGGCAGGAGGCTACACCTTC
CASSGQGAGGYTF
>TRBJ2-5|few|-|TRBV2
TGTGCCAGCACCGTCCAAGAGACCCAGTACTTC
CASTVQETQYF
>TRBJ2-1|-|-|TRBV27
TGTGCCAGCAGTTTATCCGCTTCAGGTTACAATGAGCAGTTCTTC
CASSLSASGYNEQFF
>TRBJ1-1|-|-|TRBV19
TGTGCCAGTGCGTCGGGGGGGGTCACTGAAGCTTTCTTT
CASASGGVTEAFF
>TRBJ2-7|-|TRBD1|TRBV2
TGTGCCAGCAGTCCACAGGGGGGCCGGGGGGAGCAGTACTTC
CASSPQGGRGEQYF
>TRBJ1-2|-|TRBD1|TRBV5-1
TGCGCCAGCAGCTGGGGGGACAGCTACTATGGCTACACCTTC
CASSWGDSYYGYTF
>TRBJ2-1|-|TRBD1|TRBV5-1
TGCGCCAGCAGGTTTACAGGGGGCGATGAGCAGTTCTTC
CASRFTGGDEQFF
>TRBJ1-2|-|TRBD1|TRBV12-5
TGTGCTAGTGGAACAGGGGTCTATGGCTACACCTTC
CASGTGVYGYTF
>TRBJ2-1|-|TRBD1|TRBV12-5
TGTGCTAGTGGTTTCGGGACAGGGGGCTCGGGGGATGGGGGGGATGAGCAGTTCTTC
CASGFGTGGSGDGGDEQFF